This entry features one T cell receptor beta chain sequence. What it binds is unknown. This sample was included in a study of cytomegalovirus exposure and HLA in healthy donors. Study-wide results and caveats: A list of 164 TCR beta chains associated with cytomegalovirus was given. Earlier results showed most TCR beta V segments being productive about 90% or about 30% of the time. Later analysis indicated greater clonal expansion among HLA-associated TCR beta chains than among equally common other chains.

Missing from this donor's record is the CMV serostatus. The CDR3 is 16 amino acids. The V gene end was trimmed by 0 bases and the J gene end by 2 bases; junction bases not matched to a gene: 2. The germline V gene encodes CDR1 SGHRS and CDR2 YFSETQ. Primers: 60 Vbeta forward and 13 Jbeta reverse. Profiled with immunoSEQ multiplex PCR; TCRdb holds only in-frame clones, not every one. The table shows some 140,000 clones, with approximately 61% occurring only once. The specimen was PBMCs. This rearrangement joins TRBV5-1 to TRBJ2-2; 9 bases match TRBD2. This receptor was obtained from a human donor in good health. The CDR3 DNA sequence: TGCGCCAGCAGCTTGGAAGGGACTAGCAACACCGGGGAGCTGTTTTTT. As protein: CASSLEGTSNTGELFF.